These 21 T cell receptor beta chains were sequenced from one sample in a study of T cells in localized non-small cell lung cancer. The assay was immunoSEQ multiplex PCR, and TCRdb's table has in-frame clones only and misses some. The sample consists of 50,000 to 65,000 clones, more than 80% of them appearing once. Sequencing used PBMCs, obtained before any cancer treatment. The receptors come from a man between 40 and 70 years old with stage II lung adenocarcinoma.

This clone appeared once. This chain links TRBV19 with TRBJ2-3, with 13 bases matching TRBD2. The CDR3 spans 18 residues. V lost 0 bases to trimming and J lost 1 base; unmatched junction nucleotides: 4. Germline-derived CDR1 and CDR2 are LNHDA and SQIVND (reference sequence). The CDR3 DNA reads TGTGCCAGTAGTATAGATCGACTAGCGGGAGGAGGCACAGATACGCAGTATTTT. It yields the protein CASSIDRLAGGGTDTQYF.

The genes are TRBV9 and TRBJ2-1; a weak D match, TRBD1 (6 bases). Germline V gives CDR1 SGDLS, CDR2 YYNGEE. This CDR3 is 14 amino acids long. V lost 0 bases and J 9 bases, leaving 13 bases between the germline ends. CDR3 residues: CASSVDSQGGEQFF. The CDR3 DNA is TGTGCCAGCAGCGTAGACTCCCAAGGGGGTGAGCAGTTCTTC.

The rearrangement uses TRBV4-1 and TRBJ2-1; D is unresolved. This CDR3 region has 17 residues. CDR1 MGHRA and CDR2 YSYEKL come from the germline V gene. The ends were cut back, 0 bases at V and 1 base at J, with 13 bases in the middle. The CDR3 sequence is CASSQEKRFFSYNEQFF. The CDR3 nucleotides are TGCGCCAGCAGCCAAGAAAAGCGTTTTTTTTCCTACAATGAGCAGTTCTTC.

The count of this clone is one. This chain's CDR3 is CASSPNIRGMMNTEAFF. The CDR3 DNA is TGTGCCAGTAGTCCCAATATCCGGGGCATGATGAACACTGAAGCTTTCTTT. The gene calls are TRBV19 and TRBJ1-1; tentatively, D is TRBD1 (5 bases). The V and J ends lost 5 bases and 0 bases respectively, with 19 bases between them. The germline V gene has CDR1 LNHDA and CDR2 SQIVND (reference sequence). The CDR3 is 17 residues long. Variable domain in full (rest from reference TRBV19 and TRBJ1-1): DGGITQSPKYLFRKEGQNVTLSCEQNLNHDAMYWYRQDPGQGLRLIYYSQIVNDFQKGDIAEGYSVSREKKESFPLTVTSAQKNPTAFYLCASSPNIRGMMNTEAFFGQGTRLTVV.

This chain's CDR3 is CASSSFKRRGGSGANVLTF. The CDR3 region has the DNA TGTGCCAGCAGCTCCTTCAAGCGCCGAGGGGGCTCTGGGGCCAACGTCCTGACTTTC. The chain is built from TRBV11-2 and TRBJ2-6; the D gene is possibly TRBD1 (6 bases). The length of the CDR3 is 19 residues. Germline CDR1 reads SGHAT; CDR2 reads FQNNGV. V was trimmed by 4 bases and J by 0 bases, leaving 19 bases between them.

This chain uses TRBV6-5 with TRBJ1-2; 7 positions match TRBD1. Germline loops: CDR1 MNHEY, CDR2 SVGAGI. This CDR3 has 15 amino acids. V lost 3 bases to trimming and J lost 2 bases; unmatched junction nucleotides: 6. The CDR3 region has the DNA TGTGCCAGCAGTTATACGCAGGGGGGAAACTATGGCTACACCTTC. It specifies CASSYTQGGNYGYTF.

This chain joins TRBV30 and TRBJ1-6, with unresolved D. Germline V CDR1 and CDR2: GTSNPN, SVGIG (reference sequence). CDR3 length: 13 amino acids. V lost 0 bases to trimming and J lost 8 bases, with 8 bases between them. The CDR3 region is CAWSVSLDSPLHF. CDR3 DNA sequence: TGTGCCTGGAGTGTGAGCCTGGATTCACCCCTCCACTTT.

The chain combines TRBV18 with TRBJ1-1, with 7 bases that match TRBD1. CDR1 is KGHSH and CDR2 is LQKENI in the germline V gene. Losses at the gene ends were 2 bases for V and 1 base for J; bases not matched to a gene: 7. The CDR3 covers 16 residues. CDR3 in DNA: TGTGCCAGCTCACCATCGAACGCAGGGGGGAACACTGAAGCTTTCTTT. Translating it yields CASSPSNAGGNTEAFF.

J is TRBJ1-3 and V is TRBV6-5, with 7 bases lining up with TRBD1. V lost 6 bases, J lost 4 bases, and 3 bases stayed unmatched. The CDR3 totals 13 residues. Looked up from germline, CDR1 is MNHEY and CDR2 is SVGAGI. CDR3 DNA sequence: TGTGCCAGCAGCCTGGACAGGGGAAACACCATATATTTT. Amino acids: CASSLDRGNTIYF.

In this sample, this clone turned up once. The V call is TRBV7-3, the J call TRBJ2-1, with 8 positions matching TRBD2. Germline CDR1 SGHTA, CDR2 FQGTGA. Unmatched junction bases numbered 14, after V lost 5 bases and J lost 8 bases. The CDR3 is 16 amino acids. The CDR3 is CASSPVGREGLHEQFF. The CDR3 DNA reads TGTGCCAGCAGCCCCGTGGGACGGGAGGGCCTCCATGAGCAGTTCTTC.

V and J are TRBV6-1 and TRBJ1-1; maybe TRBD1 (6 bases). From germline, CDR1 is MNHNS and CDR2 SASEGT. The V and J ends lost 3 bases and 10 bases respectively, with 33 bases between them. This CDR3 has 19 residues. CDR3 region: CASSDPVSQTTPGHGRAFF. CDR3 nucleotides: TGTGCCAGCAGTGACCCGGTATCTCAAACGACGCCGGGACATGGTCGAGCTTTCTTT.

V gene TRBV4-2 combines with J gene TRBJ2-3, with TRBD2 identical over 7 bases. V gave up 0 bases and J gave up 0 bases; unmatched junction bases: 3. This CDR3 has 16 amino acids. Germline V gives CDR1 LGHNA, CDR2 YNFKEQ. For the CDR3, the DNA is TGTGCCAGCAGCCAAGAGCTAGCGGAAAGCACAGATACGCAGTATTTT. It encodes CASSQELAESTDTQYF.

This chain links TRBV7-6 with TRBJ2-7; D gene unclear. The germline gives CDR1 SGHVS, CDR2 FNYEAQ. The CDR3 loop spans 12 amino acids. V shed 0 bases and J shed 5 bases, with 5 bases lying between them. CDR3 bases: TGTGCCAGCAGCTTAGCGTTCGACGAGCAGTACTTC. It encodes CASSLAFDEQYF.

This rearrangement joins TRBV6-6 to TRBJ1-5; TRBD1 might be the D (6 bases). Germline V gives CDR1 MNHNY, CDR2 SVGAGI (reference sequence). The CDR3 totals 14 residues. Trimming took off 0 bases at V and 4 bases at J, with 7 bases between the two ends. CDR3 DNA sequence: TGTGCCAGCAGTTACTCGAGGGGGAATCAGCCCCAGCATTTT. Translation: CASSYSRGNQPQHF.

V gene TRBV19 combines with J gene TRBJ2-1; 10 nucleotides agree with TRBD1. V lost 2 bases and J lost 9; bases outside the gene matches: 10. CDR1 is LNHDA and CDR2 is SQIVND in the germline V gene (reference sequence). There are 16 residues in the CDR3. The CDR3 region is CASSIRGQGSSLEQFF. As DNA, the CDR3 is TGTGCCAGTAGTATAAGGGGACAGGGGAGTTCGCTTGAGCAGTTCTTC.

Here the CDR3 DNA reads TGCGCCAGCACCTTACGTGGGGGCGAGTGGGCTGAAGCTTTCTTT. This translates into CASTLRGGEWAEAFF. The rearrangement joins TRBV5-1 to TRBJ1-1; D may be TRBD1 (6 bases). V gave up 6 bases and J gave up 6 bases, with 21 bases separating them. CDR1 SGHRS and CDR2 YFSETQ come from the germline V gene. This CDR3 region has 15 residues.

This clone was observed a few times. The chain couples TRBV10-2 to TRBJ2-1; the match to TRBD2 covers 13 bases. Per germline, CDR1 WSHSY and CDR2 SAAADI. The CDR3 is 14 residues long. Trimming cost V 8 bases and J 3 bases; bases outside gene matches: 1. DNA of the CDR3: TGCGCCAGCGGACTAGCGGGGGACTACAATGAGCAGTTCTTC. It is translated as CASGLAGDYNEQFF.

The sample holds a few counts of this clone. V and J are TRBV7-3 and TRBJ2-2; D is possibly TRBD1 (6 bases). Germline loops: CDR1 SGHTA, CDR2 FQGTGA. V gave up 5 bases and J gave up 2 bases, with 9 bases separating them. The CDR3 totals 14 residues. CDR3 DNA: TGTGCCAGCAGCGTCAGGGGCAACACCGGGGAGCTGTTTTTT. Translation gives CASSVRGNTGELFF. Together with reference TRBV7-3 and TRBJ2-2, the CDR3 gives the full variable domain: GAGVSQTPSNKVTEKGKYVELRCDPISGHTALYWYRQSLGQGPEFLIYFQGTGAADDSGLPNDRFFAVRPEGSVSTLKIQRTERGDSAVYLCASSVRGNTGELFFGEGSRLTVL.

The chain couples TRBV2 to TRBJ1-1; possibly TRBD1 for D (5 bases). Germline values: CDR1 SNHLY, CDR2 FYNNEI. Trimming removed 6 bases from V and 2 bases from J, with 10 bases in between. This CDR3 comprises 13 residues. The CDR3 protein is CASSRTRNTEAFF. CDR3 in DNA: TGTGCCAGCAGCCGGACACGCAACACTGAAGCTTTCTTT.

The genes are TRBV19 and TRBJ2-2; tentatively, D is TRBD2 (6 bases). The V end lost 3 bases, the J end lost 6 bases, and 11 bases lay between the germline ends. This CDR3 comprises 14 residues. The germline V gene encodes CDR1 LNHDA and CDR2 SQIVND (reference sequence). The CDR3 coding sequence is TGTGCCAGTAGTATTAGTTGGGAGGCCGGGGAGCTGTTTTTT. Translating it yields CASSISWEAGELFF.

With respect to this clone: At one of its ends the junction is not consistent with the germline gene, which may arise from a read error. The rearrangement links TRBV10-3 to TRBJ2-1; D unclear. Germline V gives CDR1 ENHRY, CDR2 SYGVKD. This CDR3 is built from 13 residues. The CDR3 here is CASSYSGSDEQFF. CDR3 sequence (DNA): TGTGCCAGCAGTTACTCCGGTTCCGATGAGCAGTTCTTC.